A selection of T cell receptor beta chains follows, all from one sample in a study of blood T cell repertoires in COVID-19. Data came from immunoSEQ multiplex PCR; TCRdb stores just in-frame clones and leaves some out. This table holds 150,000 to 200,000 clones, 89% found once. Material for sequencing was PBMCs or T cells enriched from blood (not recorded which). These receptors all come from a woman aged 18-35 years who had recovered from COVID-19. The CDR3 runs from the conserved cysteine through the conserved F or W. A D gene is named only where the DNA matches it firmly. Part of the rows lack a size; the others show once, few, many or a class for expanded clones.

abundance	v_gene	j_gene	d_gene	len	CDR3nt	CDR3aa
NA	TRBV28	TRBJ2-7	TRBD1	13	TGTGCCAGTTCCAGGGGGCGCGGATACGAGCAGTACTTC	CASSRGRGYEQYF
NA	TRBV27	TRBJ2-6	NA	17	TGTGCCAGCACCCCGGACAGTTCTGTTTCTGGGGCCAACGTCCTGACTTTC	CASTPDSSVSGANVLTF
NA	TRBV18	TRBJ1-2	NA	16	TGTGCCAGCTCACCACTGGCACAGGGTCTTGACTATGGCTACACCTTC	CASSPLAQGLDYGYTF
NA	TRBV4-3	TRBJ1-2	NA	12	TGCGCCAGCAGCCAAGTTACAGGGTCCTACACCTTC	CASSQVTGSYTF
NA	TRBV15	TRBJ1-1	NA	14	TGTGCCACCAGCAGGATCTCCCTGGCCGGAGAGGCTTTCTTT	CATSRISLAGEAFF
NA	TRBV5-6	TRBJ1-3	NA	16	TGTGCCAGCAGCCCGGGGGGAGTCGTCGCCGGAAACACCATATATTTT	CASSPGGVVAGNTIYF
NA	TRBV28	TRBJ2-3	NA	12	TGTGCCAGCAGATCTAGCGCCGATACGCAGTATTTT	CASRSSADTQYF
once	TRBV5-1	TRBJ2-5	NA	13	TGCGCCAGCAGTATACAGGGTTGGGAGACCCAGTACTTC	CASSIQGWETQYF
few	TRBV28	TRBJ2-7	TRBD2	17	TGTGCCAGCAGTTTAGACCACCGGACTAGCGCCTCCTACGAGCAGTACTTC	CASSLDHRTSASYEQYF
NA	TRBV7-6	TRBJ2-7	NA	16	TGTGCCAGCAGCTTAGACGTCACCCTCAGCTCCTACGAGCAGTACTTC	CASSLDVTLSSYEQYF
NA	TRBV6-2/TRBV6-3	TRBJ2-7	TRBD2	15	TGTGCCAGCAGTAGGACTAGCGGGAGGGTCTACGAGCAGTACTTC	CASSRTSGRVYEQYF
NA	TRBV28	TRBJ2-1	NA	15	TGTGCCAGCAGTTTAGAGGCGGGACCCCACAATGAGCAGTTCTTC	CASSLEAGPHNEQFF
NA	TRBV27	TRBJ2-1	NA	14	TGTGCCAGCACCCGAACCGGGACCTACAATGAGCAGTTCTTC	CASTRTGTYNEQFF
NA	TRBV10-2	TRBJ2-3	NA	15	TGCGCCAGCAGCCGTACAGGGTTAAGGTTAGATACGCAGTATTTT	CASSRTGLRLDTQYF
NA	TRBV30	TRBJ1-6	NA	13	TGTGCCCACTCAGTGGAGGGTCGATCACCCCTCCACTTT	CAHSVEGRSPLHF
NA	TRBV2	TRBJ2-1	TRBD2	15	TGTGCCAGCACCCCTCAAGGACTAGCGGCCAATGAGCAGTTCTTC	CASTPQGLAANEQFF
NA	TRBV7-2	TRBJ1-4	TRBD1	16	TGTGCCAGCAGCTTACATCGGACAGGGGAAGGTGAAAAACTGTTTTTT	CASSLHRTGEGEKLFF